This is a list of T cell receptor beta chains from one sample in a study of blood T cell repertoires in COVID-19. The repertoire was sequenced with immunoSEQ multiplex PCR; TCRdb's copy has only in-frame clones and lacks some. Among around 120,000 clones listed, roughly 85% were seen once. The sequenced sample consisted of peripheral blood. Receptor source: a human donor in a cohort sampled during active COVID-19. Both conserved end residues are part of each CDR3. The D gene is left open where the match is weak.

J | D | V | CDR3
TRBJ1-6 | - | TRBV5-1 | CASSLGGLSNSPLHF
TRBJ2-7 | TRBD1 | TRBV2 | CASSGITGTGGHEQYF
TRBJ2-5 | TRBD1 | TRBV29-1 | CSVANRGDQETQYF
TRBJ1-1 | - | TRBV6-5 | CASSFGGATEAFF
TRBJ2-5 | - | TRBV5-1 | CASSTRPRGGETQYF
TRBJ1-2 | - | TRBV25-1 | CASSAVAGMTSGGYTF
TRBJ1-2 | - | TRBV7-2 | CASSLVGRGGYTF
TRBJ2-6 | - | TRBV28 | CASRSGANVLTF
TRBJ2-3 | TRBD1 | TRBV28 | CASSPRGQAITDTQYF
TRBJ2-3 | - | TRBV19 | CASSISLVPATDTQYF
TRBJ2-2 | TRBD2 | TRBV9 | CASSGRLAGNTGELFF
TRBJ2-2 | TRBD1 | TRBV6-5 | CASSQRTGKAGELFF
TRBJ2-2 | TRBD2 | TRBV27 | CASSSVITGTSGSANTGELFF
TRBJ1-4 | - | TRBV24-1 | CATSATGIKLFF
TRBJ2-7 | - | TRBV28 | CASSTGGVGYEQYF
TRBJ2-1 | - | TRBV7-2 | CASSPGRGRGHNEQFF
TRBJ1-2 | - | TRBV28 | CASSPGGQRGYGYTF